The entry below describes one T cell receptor (beta chain). Its antigen is not known. The repertoire was sequenced with immunoSEQ multiplex PCR; TCRdb's copy has only in-frame clones and lacks some. The repertoire includes 90,000 to 130,000 clones, less than 95% of them detected once, and about 3% sits in the top ten. The entry originates in a study of T cell responses to AZD1222 COVID-19 vaccine. Overall study results and limits: Seropositive status at baseline applied to only six AZD1222 recipients. Recipients of two AZD1222 doses showed rising Spike-specific TCR breadth and depth. Donors, mostly white British, included more females; clonal diversity was possibly underestimated. Reportedly, nearly half the spike-specific TCRs target unmutated variant regions.

Germline V gives CDR1 SNHLY, CDR2 FYNNEI. CDR3 size: 15 residues. V was pared by 3 bases and J by 3 bases, with 14 bases between. The chain carries TRBV2 and TRBJ2-5, with D perhaps matching TRBD2 (5 bases). The sample was peripheral blood, taken 28 days after the second AZD1222 dose. The clonotype originates from an adult who received the AZD1222 COVID-19 vaccine. CDR3 sequence (DNA): TGTGCCAGCAGTGATCCGGGAACCGAAGAAGAGACCCAGTACTTC. It yields the protein CASSDPGTEEETQYF. The whole variable domain, filled in from reference TRBV2 and TRBJ2-5, reads EPEVTQTPSHQVTQMGQEVILRCVPISNHLYFYWYRQILGQKVEFLVSFYNNEISEKSEIFDDQFSVERPDGSNFTLKIRSTKLEDSAMYFCASSDPGTEEETQYFGPGTRLLVL.